Following are 3 T cell receptor beta chains from one sample sequenced in a study of cytomegalovirus exposure and HLA in healthy donors. The PCR contained 60 Vbeta and 13 Jbeta primers. Here immunoSEQ multiplex PCR was the method, and the copy in TCRdb shows in-frame clones only, minus some. The sample includes 130,000 to 150,000 clones, approximately 79% of them seen just once. Sample: PBMCs. The receptors derive from a woman in her thirties in good health and CMV-seronegative.

The chain joins TRBV5-1 to TRBJ2-5, with D maybe TRBD1 (5 bases). The germline gives CDR1 SGHRS, CDR2 YFSETQ. CDR3 length: 15 amino acids. With 3 bases removed from V and 3 bases from J, the gap between germline ends came to 15 bases. The CDR3 sequence is CASSSYPGKEETQYF. The CDR3 DNA reads as TGCGCCAGCAGCTCATACCCAGGGAAGGAAGAGACCCAGTACTTC.

This clone was observed a single time. The V call is TRBV10-2, the J call TRBJ2-5; a weak D match, TRBD2 (5 bases). From germline, CDR1 is WSHSY and CDR2 SAAADI. V gave up 6 bases and J gave up 4 bases, with 18 bases separating them. The CDR3 length is 15 residues. The CDR3 loop reads CASSQSGLGGETQYF. CDR3 DNA: TGCGCCAGCAGCCAGTCTGGACTGGGCGGAGAGACCCAGTACTTC.

J is TRBJ1-2 and V is TRBV30, with D hard to call. CDR1 is GTSNPN, CDR2 SVGIG, per germline (reference sequence). Trimming left V 1 base short and J 4 bases short, with 7 bases between. This CDR3 spans 12 amino acids. This chain's CDR3 is CAWSGYSYGYTF. The CDR3 bases are TGTGCCTGGAGTGGATATAGCTATGGCTACACCTTC.